The present TCR beta chain was sequenced within a study of blood T cell repertoires in COVID-19. Study details: The United States, Italy and Spain provided the acute and convalescent COVID-19 samples.

This clone was counted a single time. The V end was cut by 2 bases, the J end by 6 bases, with 11 bases between. CDR3 length equals 15 residues. Germline V gene sequence: CDR1 MNHEY, CDR2 SVGAGI. TCRdb's table, derived via immunoSEQ multiplex PCR, lists solely in-frame clones and lacks some. The sample carries fewer than 200,000 clones, approximately 78% recorded once. Everyone who took part was roughly 18 to 89 years old, and they came from about two dozen US areas. Cohort assignment relied on participant-reported clinical history. Before being deemed recovered, Cohort 3 donors had two negative PCRs, clearance, or symptom resolution.

The rearrangement uses TRBV6-5 and TRBJ1-6; tentative D call: TRBD1 (5 bases). Material: PBMCs or T cells enriched from blood (not recorded which). The receptor was isolated from a woman between 45 and 65 years old who had recovered from COVID-19. The chain's CDR3 is CASSYMAGGNSPLHF. The CDR3 nucleotides are TGTGCCAGCAGTTACATGGCCGGGGGTAATTCACCCCTCCACTTT.